Below, 5 T cell receptor beta chains from the same sample are listed, as sequenced in a study of long-term antiretroviral therapy in people with HIV. This was the immunoSEQ v3.0 assay at survey level. Libraries were prepared by immunoSEQ multiplex PCR; TCRdb keeps only in-frame clonotypes and omits some of them. The table has about 23,000 clones, over 75% seen once. The sequences come from unsorted PBMCs, collected 0.3 years after starting antiretroviral therapy. The source of these receptors is a man in his fifties with HIV.

This clone has a single count. The chain couples TRBV5-1 to TRBJ2-2; 9 bases map to TRBD2. This CDR3 comprises 15 residues. V lost 5 bases to trimming and J lost 7 bases; unmatched junction nucleotides: 9. Germline values: CDR1 SGHRS, CDR2 YFSETQ. The CDR3 sequence: CASSRREGQNGELFF. Here the CDR3 DNA reads TGCGCCAGCAGTCGGCGGGAGGGCCAGAACGGGGAGCTGTTTTTT.

The chain's CDR3 is CASSVVGEGEAFF. The CDR3 DNA reads as TGTGCCAGCAGCGTAGTCGGAGAAGGAGAAGCTTTCTTT. The chain employs TRBV9 and TRBJ1-1; no reliable D call. Germline CDR1 reads SGDLS; CDR2 reads YYNGEE. There are 13 residues in the CDR3. With 0 bases removed from V and 8 bases from J, the gap between germline ends came to 11 bases.

CDR3 in amino acids: CASSKDRGSYNEQFF. CDR3 DNA sequence: TGTGCCAGCAGCAAGGACAGGGGCTCCTACAATGAGCAGTTCTTC. The chain couples TRBV6-5 to TRBJ2-1, with 9 bases that match TRBD1. The CDR3 is 15 residues long. The junction had 3 bases not matched to a gene; V was cut back by 6 bases and J by 0 bases. Germline loops: CDR1 MNHEY, CDR2 SVGAGI.

The chain is built from TRBV29-1 and TRBJ2-3, with TRBD1 identical over 7 bases. V shed 2 bases, J shed 5 bases, and the junction held 7 bases outside the gene matches. The CDR3 consists of 14 residues. Germline CDR1 and CDR2: SQVTM and ANQGSEA. CDR3 amino acids: CSVEPGQTLDTQYF. CDR3 bases: TGCAGCGTTGAACCGGGACAGACGTTAGATACGCAGTATTTT.

The chain combines TRBV9 with TRBJ2-7; D is undetermined. Germline values: CDR1 SGDLS, CDR2 YYNGEE. The CDR3 is made up of 15 amino acids. Trimming removed 0 bases at V and 0 bases at J, with 10 bases between. The CDR3 bases are TGTGCCAGCAGCGTAGCTCCATTACTCTCCTACGAGCAGTACTTC. It translates to CASSVAPLLSYEQYF.